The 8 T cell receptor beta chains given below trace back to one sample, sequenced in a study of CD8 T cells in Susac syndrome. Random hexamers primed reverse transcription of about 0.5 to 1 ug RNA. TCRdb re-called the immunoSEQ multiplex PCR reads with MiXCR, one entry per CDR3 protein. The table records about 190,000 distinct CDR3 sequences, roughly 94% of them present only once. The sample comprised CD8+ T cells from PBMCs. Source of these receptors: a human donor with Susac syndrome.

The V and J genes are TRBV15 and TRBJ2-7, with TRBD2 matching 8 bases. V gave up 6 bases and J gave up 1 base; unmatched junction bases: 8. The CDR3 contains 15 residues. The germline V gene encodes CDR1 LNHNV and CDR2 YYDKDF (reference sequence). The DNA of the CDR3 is TGTGCCACCAGGGCGGGGGGCTCTTATTCCTACGAGCAGTACTTC. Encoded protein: CATRAGGSYSYEQYF.

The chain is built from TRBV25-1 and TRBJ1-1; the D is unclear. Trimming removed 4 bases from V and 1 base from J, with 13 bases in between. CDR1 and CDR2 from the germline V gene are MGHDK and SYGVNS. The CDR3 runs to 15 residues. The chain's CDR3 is CASSAEQVSNTEAFF. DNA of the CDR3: TGTGCCAGCAGTGCAGAACAAGTCTCGAACACTGAAGCTTTCTTT.

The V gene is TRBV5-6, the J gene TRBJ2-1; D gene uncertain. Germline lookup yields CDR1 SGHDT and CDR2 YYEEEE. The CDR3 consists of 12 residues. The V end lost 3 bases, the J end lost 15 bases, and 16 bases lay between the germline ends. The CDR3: CASSSQDAWSFF. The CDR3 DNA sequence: TGTGCCAGCAGCTCCCAGGACGCATGGTCGTTCTTC.

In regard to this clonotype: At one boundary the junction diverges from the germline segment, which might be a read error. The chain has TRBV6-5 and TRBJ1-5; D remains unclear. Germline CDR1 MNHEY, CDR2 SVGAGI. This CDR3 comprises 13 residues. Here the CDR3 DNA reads TGTGCCAGCAGTCACTCCAGCAATCAGCCCCAGCATTTT. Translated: CASSHSSNQPQHF.

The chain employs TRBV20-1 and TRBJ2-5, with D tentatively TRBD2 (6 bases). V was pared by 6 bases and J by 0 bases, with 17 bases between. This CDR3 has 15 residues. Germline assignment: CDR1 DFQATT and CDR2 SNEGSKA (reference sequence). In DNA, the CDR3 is TGCAGTGCGGAAGATCTAGCGTGGGACCAAGAGACCCAGTACTTC. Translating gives CSAEDLAWDQETQYF.

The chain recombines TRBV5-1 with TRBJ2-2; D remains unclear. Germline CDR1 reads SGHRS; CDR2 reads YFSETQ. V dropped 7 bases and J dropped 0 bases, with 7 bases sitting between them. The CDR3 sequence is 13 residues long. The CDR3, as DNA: TGCGCCAGCGAACAAACGAACACCGGGGAGCTGTTTTTT. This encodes CASEQTNTGELFF.

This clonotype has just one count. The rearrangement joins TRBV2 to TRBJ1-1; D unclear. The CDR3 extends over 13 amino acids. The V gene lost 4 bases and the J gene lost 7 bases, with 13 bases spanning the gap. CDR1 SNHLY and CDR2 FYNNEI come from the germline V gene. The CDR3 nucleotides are TGTGCCAGCAGTGGCAGTCCATCGATTGAAGCTTTCTTT. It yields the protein CASSGSPSIEAFF.

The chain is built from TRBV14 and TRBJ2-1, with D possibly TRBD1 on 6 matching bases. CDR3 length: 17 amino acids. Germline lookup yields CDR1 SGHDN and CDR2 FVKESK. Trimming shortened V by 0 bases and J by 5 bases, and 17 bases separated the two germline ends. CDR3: CASSQDGRQVFHNEQFF. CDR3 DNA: TGTGCCAGCAGCCAAGATGGGAGACAGGTGTTCCACAATGAGCAGTTCTTC.